Reported below is one T cell receptor beta chain. The CDR3 sequence is 15 residues long. Germline V lookup: CDR1 GTSNPN, CDR2 SVGIG (reference sequence). V was pared by 0 bases and J by 2 bases, with 5 bases of the junction left unmatched. This specimen comes from a study of blood T cell repertoires in COVID-19. Original methodology: Researchers report that nucleated cell counts were estimated from reference gene primer amplification. Sequenced by immunoSEQ multiplex PCR; TCRdb stores in-frame clones only, minus some. D and trimming were read from the DNA, whereas the V and J calls and clone size are those reported in that table. Of 250,000 to 350,000 clones listed, 88% are singletons. Participants spanned ages about 18 to 95 years and resided in 20 to 30 US areas. Assignments of participants to cohorts depended upon their own reported clinical history. What the recovered Cohort 3 donors had was two negative PCRs, clearance, or symptom resolution.

The J gene is TRBJ2-3, the V gene TRBV30; TRBD2 agrees at 7 bases. The sequence derives from a woman in her twenties or thirties who had recovered from COVID-19. The sequenced sample consisted of PBMCs or T cells enriched from blood (not recorded which). The CDR3 DNA follows: TGTGCCTGGAGTGTACGAGCGGGGTTCACAGATACGCAGTATTTT. This gives the protein CAWSVRAGFTDTQYF.